This paragraph reports one T cell receptor (beta chain). As handled by the study authors: Quantification of nucleated cells was approximated via reference gene primer amplification. Assay: immunoSEQ multiplex PCR; the TCRdb copy retains only in-frame clones and omits some. Clonal size and the V and J genes are those of that table, whereas D and trimming came from the DNA. The data contain about 89,000 clones, roughly 80% of them singletons. This record belongs to a study of blood T cell repertoires in COVID-19. Turning to the study itself: COVID-19 samples, acute and convalescent, were from the United States, Italy and Spain. The cDNA or gDNA used as material had been derived from T cells, B-cell-depleted T cells, or PBMCs.

This TCR derives from an elderly woman with acute or convalescent COVID-19. Input material: peripheral blood.

CDR3 DNA sequence: TGTGCCAGCAGCCGGGACAGACAAGAGACCCAGTACTTC. Amino acids: CASSRDRQETQYF. V usage is TRBV5-8 and J usage is TRBJ2-5, with 7 bases lining up with TRBD1. The junction had 2 bases not matched to a gene; V was cut back by 4 bases and J by 2 bases. The CDR3 spans 13 residues. CDR1 SGHTS and CDR2 YDEGEE come from the germline V gene.